The clone carrying this T cell receptor (beta chain) appeared many times. These data come from a study of low-dose radiotherapy and immunotherapy resistance in tumors. At the level of the study: A dose of 1 Gy per fraction every two weeks went to Cohort 2, totaling 13 Gy over 26 weeks.

The time point: after trial treatment. Treatment noted: LDRT plus nivolumab, ipilimumab, low-dose cyclophosphamide and aspirin (RACIN trial). As their treatment, donors received nivolumab, ipilimumab, aspirin, low-dose cyclophosphamide and low-dose radiotherapy. CDR3 length: 14 amino acids. V lost 3 bases and J lost 0, with 10 bases in between. Germline-derived CDR1 and CDR2 are SGDLS and YYNGEE. TRAV- and TRBV-specific primers were used for first-strand cDNA, which covered alpha and beta chains. TCRs were put through approximately 20 PCR cycles of amplification with Phusion. A constant-region primer and the V-primer adapter served as the primer pair. Using its own MiXCR run on the reads, TCRdb lists one record per CDR3 protein. The sample carries 80,000 or so distinct CDR3 sequences, 15% to 20% recorded once.

The sequencing used PBMCs, collected after low-dose radiotherapy plus immunotherapy. The receptor comes from a male donor with prostate cancer. The chain is built from TRBV9 and TRBJ2-7, with D uncertain. CDR3 DNA sequence: TGTGCCAGCAGCGCCTCGGTGGGCTCCTACGAGCAGTACTTC. Amino acids: CASSASVGSYEQYF. The full variable domain, with the rest looked up from reference TRBV9 and TRBJ2-7, is DSGVTQTPKHLITATGQRVTLRCSPRSGDLSVYWYQQSLDQGLQFLIQYYNGEERAKGNILERFSAQQFPDLHSELNLSSLELGDSALYFCASSASVGSYEQYFGPGTRLTVT.